The 22 T cell receptor beta chains below were found in one sample sequenced in a study of shared clonotypes between healthy human individuals. TCRdb's copy holds only in-frame clones and misses some; the assay was immunoSEQ multiplex PCR. Among more than 550,000 clones listed, around 77% were seen once. The sequenced sample was memory CD4+ T cells sorted from blood. Subset here: CD45RA-negative fraction. Every receptor here comes from a woman aged 25 to 39 in good health.

The genes are TRBV5-1 and TRBJ1-2; 7 bases agree with TRBD1. The CDR3 runs to 14 residues. The germline gives CDR1 SGHRS, CDR2 YFSETQ. With 4 bases clipped from V and 4 bases from J, the junction kept 7 bases outside the gene matches. The CDR3 sequence: CASSTRQGSYGYTF. The CDR3 DNA reads as TGCGCCAGCAGCACCAGACAGGGTAGCTATGGCTACACCTTC.

The gene calls are TRBV29-1 and TRBJ2-1; D gene unclear. This CDR3 comprises 14 residues. CDR1 is SQVTM, CDR2 ANQGSEA, per germline. The V end was cut by 4 bases, the J end by 0 bases, with 10 bases between. The CDR3 region has the DNA TGCAGCGTTGCGCGGCGAAGCTCCTACAATGAGCAGTTCTTC. Its protein product is CSVARRSSYNEQFF.

This chain links TRBV5-4 with TRBJ1-1; the D gene is possibly TRBD1 (6 bases). The CDR3 runs 14 residues. V lost 3 bases to trimming and J lost 1 base, with 10 bases between them. Germline V gene sequence: CDR1 SGHNT, CDR2 YYREEE (reference sequence). The CDR3 sequence is CASSSGHQNTEAFF. The CDR3, as DNA: TGTGCCAGCAGCTCGGGACACCAGAACACTGAAGCTTTCTTT.

V usage is TRBV7-2 and J usage is TRBJ2-1; D remains ambiguous. The V gene lost 0 bases and the J gene lost 10 bases, with 13 bases spanning the gap. This CDR3 is built from 14 residues. Germline V gene data show CDR1 as SGHTA and CDR2 as FQGNSA. The CDR3 bases are TGTGCCAGCAGCTTAGCCCCCCACACCAGCGAGCAGTTCTTC. Protein product: CASSLAPHTSEQFF. The variable domain in full, completed from reference TRBV7-2 and TRBJ2-1, reads GAGVSQSPSNKVTEKGKDVELRCDPISGHTALYWYRQSLGQGLEFLIYFQGNSAPDKSGLPSDRFSAERTGGSVSTLTIQRTQQEDSAVYLCASSLAPHTSEQFFGPGTRLTVL.

This clone was picked up a small number of times. This sequence joins TRBV2 and TRBJ1-2, with D unresolved. CDR1 SNHLY and CDR2 FYNNEI come from the germline V gene. The V end was cut by 7 bases, the J end by 10 bases, with 22 bases between. CDR3 length: 14 residues. In DNA form, the CDR3 reads TGTGCCAGCATGACGACGCTTGGAGGGCTTGCCTACACCTTC. Its translation is CASMTTLGGLAYTF. Full variable domain (rest looked up from reference TRBV2 and TRBJ1-2): EPEVTQTPSHQVTQMGQEVILRCVPISNHLYFYWYRQILGQKVEFLVSFYNNEISEKSEIFDDQFSVERPDGSNFTLKIRSTKLEDSAMYFCASMTTLGGLAYTFGSGTRLTVV.

The chain is built from TRBV19 and TRBJ1-4, with 7 nucleotides matching TRBD1. The CDR3 extends over 15 amino acids. V lost 6 bases to trimming and J lost 0 bases; unmatched junction nucleotides: 4. Germline lookup yields CDR1 LNHDA and CDR2 SQIVND (reference sequence). In DNA form, the CDR3 reads TGTGCCAGTAGGAGCGGGACAGCAACTAATGAAAAACTGTTTTTT. Its translation is CASRSGTATNEKLFF.

The V and J genes are TRBV30 and TRBJ1-4, with D uncertain. The germline CDR1 and CDR2 sequences are GTSNPN and SVGIG (reference sequence). V was shortened by 3 bases and J by 7 bases, with 24 bases between the two germline ends. This CDR3 has 17 residues. CDR3 sequence reads: CAWREPPGSNLREKLFF. The DNA for the CDR3 is TGTGCCTGGAGGGAGCCCCCGGGAAGTAACCTCCGTGAAAAACTGTTTTTT.

This clone was picked up many times. Other DNA sequences in this sample translate to the same CDR3. The chain links TRBV15 to TRBJ2-1, with TRBD2 identical over 10 bases. Germline V CDR1 and CDR2: LNHNV, YYDKDF (reference sequence). This CDR3 is built from 15 residues. After removal of 5 bases from V and 4 bases from J, the junction contained 5 bases not matched to a gene. CDR3 nucleotide sequence: TGTGCCACCAGCCGGACTAGCGGTGATTACAATGAGCAGTTCTTC. Translation gives CATSRTSGDYNEQFF.

The gene calls are TRBV5-8 and TRBJ2-5; D remains unclear. V gave up 3 bases and J gave up 1 base, with 13 bases separating them. The V gene's germline CDR1 is SGHTS and CDR2 YDEGEE. The CDR3 has 15 amino acids. The CDR3 sequence is CASSSRVGIQETQYF. CDR3 in DNA: TGTGCCAGCAGCTCCCGGGTGGGGATCCAAGAGACCCAGTACTTC.

The chain employs TRBV28 and TRBJ2-5, with 7 positions matching TRBD2. This CDR3 comprises 14 residues. Per the germline V gene, CDR1 is MDHEN and CDR2 is SYDVKM. Germline trimming cut 3 bases from V and 5 bases from J; bases unmatched to any gene: 6. The CDR3 spells CASSFGEGRETQYF. The CDR3 DNA reads as TGTGCCAGCAGTTTTGGGGAGGGGCGGGAGACCCAGTACTTC.

This clone was recorded once. The chain joins TRBV19 to TRBJ2-1; a possible D gene is TRBD2 (6 bases). CDR3 length: 15 amino acids. Trimming removed 2 bases from V and 5 bases from J, with 13 bases in between. Germline CDR1 reads LNHDA; CDR2 reads SQIVND (reference sequence). The CDR3 protein is CASSIPTSSHNEQFF. CDR3 nucleotide sequence: TGTGCCAGTAGTATACCGACTAGTTCTCACAATGAGCAGTTCTTC.

A word on this clone: Other DNA sequences in the sample encode the same CDR3. V usage is TRBV19 and J usage is TRBJ1-5; D not certain. This CDR3 comprises 12 residues. Between the trimmed V and J ends, which lost 3 bases and 7 bases, there was a span of 7 bases. Germline V gives CDR1 LNHDA, CDR2 SQIVND (reference sequence). As DNA, the CDR3 is TGTGCCAGTAGTATCCGAGGACAGCCCCAGCATTTT. Translation gives CASSIRGQPQHF.

V is TRBV7-9 and J is TRBJ1-1; TRBD1 matches at 7 bases. CDR1 and CDR2 (germline): SEHNR, FQNEAQ (reference sequence). V dropped 8 bases and J dropped 10; count of bases not matched to a gene: 16. There are 14 residues in the CDR3. CDR3: CASPKKGQPGVAFF. The CDR3 DNA reads as TGTGCCAGCCCGAAGAAGGGACAGCCCGGTGTAGCTTTCTTT.

V usage is TRBV28 and J usage is TRBJ2-1; the match to TRBD2 covers 11 bases. Germline-derived CDR1 and CDR2 are MDHEN and SYDVKM. Trimming took 4 bases from V and 3 from J; bases not matched to a gene: 2. CDR3 size: 15 residues. CDR3 DNA: TGTGCCAGCAGTTCCCTAGCGGGAGGCTACAATGAGCAGTTCTTC. Its translation: CASSSLAGGYNEQFF.

The chain carries TRBV4-1 and TRBJ2-1; the match to TRBD2 covers 9 bases. V gave up 3 bases and J gave up 4 bases; unmatched junction bases: 4. In germline, CDR1 is MGHRA, CDR2 YSYEKL. The CDR3 is 15 amino acids. CDR3: CASSHASGTYNEQFF. As DNA, the CDR3 is TGCGCCAGCAGCCACGCTAGCGGGACTTACAATGAGCAGTTCTTC.

In nucleotides, the CDR3 is TGTGCCAGCAGCTTAGTTGGGCTGCACACCGGGGAGCTGTTTTTT. This translates into CASSLVGLHTGELFF. The chain couples TRBV11-2 to TRBJ2-2; unclear D gene. Germline V gene data show CDR1 as SGHAT and CDR2 as FQNNGV. V lost 1 base and J lost 3, with 9 bases in between. The CDR3 sequence is 15 residues long.

The genes are TRBV7-9 and TRBJ1-2; the D is unclear. The CDR3 loop spans 12 amino acids. The V gene's germline CDR1 is SEHNR and CDR2 FQNEAQ (reference sequence). V was pared by 5 bases and J by 6 bases, with 10 bases between. The CDR3 bases are TGTGCCAGCAGCCTGATGACGGATGGCTACACCTTC. It specifies CASSLMTDGYTF.

This clone was seen just once. The chain combines TRBV19 with TRBJ2-1; maybe TRBD1 (6 bases). The CDR3 totals 14 residues. Germline V gene data show CDR1 as LNHDA and CDR2 as SQIVND (reference sequence). Trimming stripped 3 bases from V and 6 bases from J, with 12 bases between. For the CDR3, the DNA is TGTGCCAGTAGTATGGGGGACAAACGCAATGAGCAGTTCTTC. It is translated as CASSMGDKRNEQFF. Full variable domain (remainder filled in from reference TRBV19 and TRBJ2-1): DGGITQSPKYLFRKEGQNVTLSCEQNLNHDAMYWYRQDPGQGLRLIYYSQIVNDFQKGDIAEGYSVSREKKESFPLTVTSAQKNPTAFYLCASSMGDKRNEQFFGPGTRLTVL.

This clone has a handful of counts. This sample includes further DNA sequences coding for the same CDR3. The rearrangement uses TRBV2 and TRBJ2-5, with unresolved D. CDR1 SNHLY and CDR2 FYNNEI come from the germline V gene. This CDR3 region has 12 residues. Between the trimmed V and J ends, which lost 6 bases and 4 bases, there was a span of 9 bases. Here the CDR3 DNA reads TGTGCCAGCAGCGAACGCAGAGAGACCCAGTACTTC. As protein: CASSERRETQYF. Complete variable domain (other parts from reference TRBV2 and TRBJ2-5): EPEVTQTPSHQVTQMGQEVILRCVPISNHLYFYWYRQILGQKVEFLVSFYNNEISEKSEIFDDQFSVERPDGSNFTLKIRSTKLEDSAMYFCASSERRETQYFGPGTRLLVL.

This clone was seen more than once but under ten times. The CDR3 region is CASSFARVGVLETQYF. CDR3 DNA sequence: TGTGCCAGCAGCTTTGCGCGGGTCGGCGTCTTGGAGACCCAGTACTTC. The chain couples TRBV12-1 to TRBJ2-5; the listed D gene, TRBD2, was not tested against the DNA. TRBV12-1 is termed a pseudogene. The CDR3 spans 16 residues.

This clone is a singleton in its sample. The chain has TRBV28 and TRBJ2-1; the match to TRBD2 covers 10 bases. The V gene's germline CDR1 is MDHEN and CDR2 SYDVKM. V trimming: 6 bases; J trimming: 8 bases; junction bases outside the gene matches: 13. The CDR3 totals 16 residues. The CDR3 DNA reads TGTGCCAGCAGCCCGACCCCAGCGGGAGGGCGCGATGAGCAGTTCTTC. Translating it yields CASSPTPAGGRDEQFF.

The genes are TRBV18 and TRBJ2-1; TRBD1 aligns across 8 bases. The V gene's germline CDR1 is KGHSH and CDR2 LQKENI. The length of the CDR3 is 16 residues. J gave up 9 bases and V 2 bases, and 12 bases lay outside the gene matches. The CDR3 DNA follows: TGTGCCAGCTCACCATTAGGGGGACAGGTGTCGAGTGAGCAGTTCTTC. This translates into CASSPLGGQVSSEQFF.